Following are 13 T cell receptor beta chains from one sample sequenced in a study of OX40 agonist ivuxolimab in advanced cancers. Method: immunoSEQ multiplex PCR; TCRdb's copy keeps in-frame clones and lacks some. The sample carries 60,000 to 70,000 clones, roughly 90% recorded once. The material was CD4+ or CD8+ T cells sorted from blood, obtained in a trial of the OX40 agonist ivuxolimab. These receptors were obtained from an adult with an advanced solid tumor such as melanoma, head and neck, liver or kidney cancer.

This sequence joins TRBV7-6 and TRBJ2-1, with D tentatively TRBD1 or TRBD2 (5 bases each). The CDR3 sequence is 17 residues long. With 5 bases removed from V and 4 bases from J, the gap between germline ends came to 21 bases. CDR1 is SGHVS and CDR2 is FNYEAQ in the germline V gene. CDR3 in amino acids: CASSLGAGDVGYNEQFF. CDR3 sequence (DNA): TGTGCCAGCAGCCTAGGCGCTGGGGACGTGGGTTACAATGAGCAGTTCTTC.

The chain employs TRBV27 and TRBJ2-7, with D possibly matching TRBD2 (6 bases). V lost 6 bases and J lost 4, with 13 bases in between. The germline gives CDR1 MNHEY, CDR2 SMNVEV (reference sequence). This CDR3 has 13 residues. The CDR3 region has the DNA TGTGCCAGCAGCCGACTAGTCCGGTACGAGCAGTACTTC. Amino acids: CASSRLVRYEQYF.

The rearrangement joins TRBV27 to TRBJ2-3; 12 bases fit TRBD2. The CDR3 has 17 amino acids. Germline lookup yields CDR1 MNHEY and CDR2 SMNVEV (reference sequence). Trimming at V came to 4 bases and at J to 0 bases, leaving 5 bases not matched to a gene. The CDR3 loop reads CASSSGLAGLSTDTQYF. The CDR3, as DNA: TGTGCCAGCAGTTCGGGACTAGCGGGCCTAAGCACAGATACGCAGTATTTT.

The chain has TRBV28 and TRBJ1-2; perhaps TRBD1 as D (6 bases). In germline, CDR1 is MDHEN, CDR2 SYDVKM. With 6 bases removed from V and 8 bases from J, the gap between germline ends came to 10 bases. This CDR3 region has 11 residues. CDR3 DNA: TGTGCCAGCAGGCGGACAGAAGGCTACACCTTC. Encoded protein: CASRRTEGYTF.

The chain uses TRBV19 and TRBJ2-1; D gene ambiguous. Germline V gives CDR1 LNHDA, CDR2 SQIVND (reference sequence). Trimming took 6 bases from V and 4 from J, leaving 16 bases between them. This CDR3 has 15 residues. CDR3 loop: CASRGLGFTYNEQFF. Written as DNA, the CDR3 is TGTGCCAGTAGGGGCCTAGGTTTTACTTACAATGAGCAGTTCTTC.

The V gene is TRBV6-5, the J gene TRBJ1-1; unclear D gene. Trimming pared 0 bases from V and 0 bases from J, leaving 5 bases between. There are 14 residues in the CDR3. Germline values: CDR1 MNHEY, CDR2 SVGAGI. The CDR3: CASSYSRLNTEAFF. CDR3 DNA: TGTGCCAGCAGTTACTCGAGGCTGAACACTGAAGCTTTCTTT.

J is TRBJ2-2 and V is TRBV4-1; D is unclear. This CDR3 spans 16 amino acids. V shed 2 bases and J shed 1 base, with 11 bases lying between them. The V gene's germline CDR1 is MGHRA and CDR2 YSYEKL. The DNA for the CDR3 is TGCGCCAGCAGCCAATATCCCCCATTGAACACCGGGGAGCTGTTTTTT. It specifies CASSQYPPLNTGELFF.

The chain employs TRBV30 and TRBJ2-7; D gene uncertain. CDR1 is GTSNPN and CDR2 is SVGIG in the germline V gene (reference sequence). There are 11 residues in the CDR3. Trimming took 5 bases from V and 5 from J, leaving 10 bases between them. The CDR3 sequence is CAWGNVNEQYF. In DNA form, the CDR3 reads TGTGCCTGGGGGAATGTGAACGAGCAGTACTTC.

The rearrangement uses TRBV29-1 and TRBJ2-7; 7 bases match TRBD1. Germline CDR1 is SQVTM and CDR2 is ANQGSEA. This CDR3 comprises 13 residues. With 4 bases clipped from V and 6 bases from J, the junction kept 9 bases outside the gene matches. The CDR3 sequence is CSVAFTGAPEQYF. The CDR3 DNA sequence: TGCAGCGTTGCCTTTACAGGGGCCCCCGAGCAGTACTTC.

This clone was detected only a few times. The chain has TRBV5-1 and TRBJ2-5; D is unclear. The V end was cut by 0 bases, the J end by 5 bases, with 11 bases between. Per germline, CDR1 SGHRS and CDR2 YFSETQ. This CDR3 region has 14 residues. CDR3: CASSLETSRETQYF. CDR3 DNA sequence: TGCGCCAGCAGCTTGGAGACGAGTCGGGAGACCCAGTACTTC.

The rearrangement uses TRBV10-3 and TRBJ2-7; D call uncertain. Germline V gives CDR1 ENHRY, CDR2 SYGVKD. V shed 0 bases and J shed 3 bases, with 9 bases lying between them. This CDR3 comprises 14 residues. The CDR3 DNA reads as TGTGCCATCAGTGAGTCTTCCAGCTACTACGAGCAGTACTTC. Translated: CAISESSSYYEQYF.

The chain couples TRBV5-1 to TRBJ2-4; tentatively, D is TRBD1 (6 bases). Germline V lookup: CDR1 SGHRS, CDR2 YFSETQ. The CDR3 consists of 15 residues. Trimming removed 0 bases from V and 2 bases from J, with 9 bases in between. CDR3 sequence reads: CASSLDRATKNIQYF. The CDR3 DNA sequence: TGCGCCAGCAGCTTGGACAGGGCGACCAAAAACATTCAGTACTTC.

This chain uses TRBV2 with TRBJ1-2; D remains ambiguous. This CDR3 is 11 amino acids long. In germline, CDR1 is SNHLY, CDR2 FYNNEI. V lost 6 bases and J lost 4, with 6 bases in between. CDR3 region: CASRESYGYTF. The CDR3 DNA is TGTGCCAGCAGAGAGTCCTATGGCTACACCTTC.